Here is one TCR beta chain with its context. The sample originates from a study of blood T cell repertoires in COVID-19. Whole-study context: From the United States, Italy and Spain came samples of acute and convalescent COVID-19. PBMCs, B-cell-depleted T cells, or T cells provided the cDNA or gDNA that made up the material.

Profiling relied on immunoSEQ multiplex PCR, and the TCRdb table lists in-frame clones only, not all of them. The sample lists more than 95,000 clones, 80% to 90% occurring once. This CDR3 contains 16 residues. Germline V lookup: CDR1 MGHRA, CDR2 YSYEKL. V lost 3 bases, J lost 6 bases, and 20 bases lay in between. V usage is TRBV4-1 and J usage is TRBJ1-2; no firm D call. The sequenced sample consisted of peripheral blood. The source is a human donor in a cohort sampled during active COVID-19. The DNA of the CDR3 is TGCGCCAGCAGCCAGCAACCGACGAGGGCAGCCGATGGCTACACCTTC. Protein sequence: CASSQQPTRAADGYTF.